Listed below are T cell receptor beta chains from one sample, sequenced in a study of blood T cell repertoires in COVID-19. Clones were read by immunoSEQ multiplex PCR, and TCRdb kept only the in-frame ones, dropping some. The sample has 310,000 or so clones, 86% seen once. The sequencing sample was made of peripheral blood. Every receptor here comes from a woman aged 45 to 65 with acute or convalescent COVID-19. Each CDR3 is given with its conserved first and last residue. D genes are given only for firm matches. The listing skips clone size in some rows; elsewhere it reads once, few, many or a size class.

j_call cdr3_length v_call d_call clone_size cdr3_nt cdr3_aa
TRBJ2-2 14 TRBV7-9 - - TGTGCCAGCAGCCCAGGGGCCCACACCGGGGAGCTGTTTTTT CASSPGAHTGELFF
TRBJ1-2 14 TRBV28 TRBD1 - TGTGCCAGCAGTGACAGGGGGAAAGTCTATGGCTACACCTTC CASSDRGKVYGYTF
TRBJ1-1 18 TRBV18 TRBD1 - TGTGCCAGCTCACCAAGGGAGCTGACCGGGACAGGTACCACTGAAGCTTTCTTT CASSPRELTGTGTTEAFF
TRBJ1-1 16 TRBV28 - - TGTGCCAGCAGTTTATTATATGGCAGCGGGGGTCCGGAAGCTTTCTTT CASSLLYGSGGPEAFF
TRBJ1-6 14 TRBV20-1 TRBD1 - TGCAGTGCTAGTTTGACAGGGGGGGGTTCACCCCTCCACTTT CSASLTGGGSPLHF
TRBJ2-4 15 TRBV11-2 - once TGTGCCAGCAGCTTAGAGACAGTAGCCAAAAACATTCAGTACTTC CASSLETVAKNIQYF
TRBJ1-5 15 TRBV12-1 - - TGTGCCAGCAGCCCGCGGACAGTGGGCAATCAGCCCCAGCATTTT CASSPRTVGNQPQHF
TRBJ2-1 13 TRBV7-3 - - TGTGCCAGCAGCCCGCTCGGGCGGGTTGAGCAGTTCTTC CASSPLGRVEQFF
TRBJ2-7 15 TRBV18 TRBD1 - TGTGCCAGCTCACCACTACAGGGGATATCCTACGAGCAGTACTTC CASSPLQGISYEQYF
TRBJ1-2 14 TRBV30 - - TGTGCCTGGAGTGTAATCTGGGGCAGGAATGGCTACACCTTC CAWSVIWGRNGYTF
TRBJ2-7 14 TRBV28 - - TGTGCCAGCAGTTCACAGGGCGGTACCTACGAGCAGTACTTC CASSSQGGTYEQYF
TRBJ1-1 13 TRBV28 - - TGTGCCAGCAACCCGGAACGGAGCACTGAAGCTTTCTTT CASNPERSTEAFF
TRBJ2-7 14 TRBV28 - - TGTGCCAGCAGTTTAGGAGTAAATCTCTACGAGCAGTACTTC CASSLGVNLYEQYF
TRBJ2-1 14 TRBV7-7 - - TGTGCTAGCAGCCATCCAGGGAAACGGAATGAGCAGTTCTTC CASSHPGKRNEQFF
TRBJ2-7 14 TRBV19 TRBD1 - TGTGCCAGTAGTGCCGGACAGGGGTTCTACGAGCAGTACTTC CASSAGQGFYEQYF
TRBJ1-3 15 TRBV18 - - TGTGCCAGCTCACCGTCCCGGGGGACTGGAAACACCATATATTTT CASSPSRGTGNTIYF
TRBJ2-2 13 TRBV4-3 - - TGCGCCAGCAGCCAATCCCCTACGGGGGAGCTGTTTTTT CASSQSPTGELFF
TRBJ2-2 15 TRBV6-2/TRBV6-3 - - TGTGCCAGCAGTTACTCGCGGAGTACCACCGGGGAGCTGTTTTTT CASSYSRSTTGELFF
TRBJ2-1 12 TRBV7-3 - - TGTGCCAGCAGCTTAACCCCGGGACAATGGTTCTTC CASSLTPGQWFF
TRBJ2-5 18 TRBV6-1 TRBD2 - TGTGCCAGCAGTGACTTGACTAGCCTTCACTGGCCCGGAGAGACCCAGTACTTC CASSDLTSLHWPGETQYF
TRBJ1-5 14 TRBV7-9 TRBD1 few TGTGCCAGCAGCCGAGACAGGGCTGATCAGCCCCAGCATTTT CASSRDRADQPQHF
TRBJ2-1 14 TRBV18 TRBD2 - TGTGCCAGCCAGACTAGCGGGGGTTACAATGAGCAGTTCTTC CASQTSGGYNEQFF
TRBJ2-3 11 TRBV2 - - TGTGCCAGCCGGCGGACAGATACGCAGTATTTT CASRRTDTQYF